Below, 25 T cell receptor beta chains from the same sample are listed, as sequenced in a study of CD8 T cells in Susac syndrome. RNA, at roughly 0.45 to 1 ug, was reverse transcribed with random hexamers. TCRdb redid the calling of the immunoSEQ multiplex PCR reads with MiXCR, one entry per CDR3 protein. The table shows approximately 140,000 distinct CDR3 sequences, with approximately 95% occurring only once. Sequenced material: CD8+ T cells from PBMCs. These receptors all stem from a human donor in good health.

The chain recombines TRBV7-9 with TRBJ1-1, with D hard to call. Germline V gives CDR1 SEHNR, CDR2 FQNEAQ (reference sequence). This CDR3 spans 13 amino acids. V gave up 2 bases and J gave up 6 bases, with 10 bases separating them. As DNA, the CDR3 is TGTGCCAGCAGCTTAATCTCTCTGCCTGAAGCTTTCTTT. Encoded protein: CASSLISLPEAFF.

V gene TRBV7-6 combines with J gene TRBJ2-2, with 8 bases fitting TRBD1. Germline loops: CDR1 SGHVS, CDR2 FNYEAQ. After removal of 3 bases from V and 3 bases from J, the junction contained 6 bases not matched to a gene. The CDR3 extends over 16 amino acids. The CDR3 reads CASSFRGPEHTGELFF. For the CDR3, the DNA is TGTGCCAGCAGCTTCAGGGGGCCTGAACACACCGGGGAGCTGTTTTTT.

The V and J genes are TRBV4-3 and TRBJ1-5, with D maybe TRBD1 (6 bases). CDR3 size: 17 residues. From germline, CDR1 is LGHNA and CDR2 YSLEER. V was shortened by 3 bases and J by 1 base, with 16 bases between the two germline ends. The CDR3 DNA follows: TGCGCCAGCAGCCAGGCAACCGGGGGCAGGAGCAATCAGCCCCAGCATTTT. This encodes CASSQATGGRSNQPQHF.

This rearrangement joins TRBV27 to TRBJ1-2; a weak D match, TRBD1 (6 bases). CDR1 is MNHEY and CDR2 is SMNVEV in the germline V gene (reference sequence). The CDR3 is made up of 18 amino acids. V was shortened by 0 bases and J by 1 base, with 18 bases between the two germline ends. CDR3 coding DNA: TGTGCCAGCAGTTTATCGATCGGGTCAGGGGATTATAACTATGGCTACACCTTC. This translates into CASSLSIGSGDYNYGYTF.

A single count supports this clonotype. The chain links TRBV4-1 to TRBJ2-5; a possible D gene is TRBD1 (5 bases). This CDR3 is 14 amino acids long. Trimming removed 0 bases from V and 4 bases from J, with 9 bases in between. Germline V gives CDR1 MGHRA, CDR2 YSYEKL. For the CDR3, the DNA is TGCGCCAGCAGCCAAGATTTAACAGGAGAGACCCAGTACTTC. This sequence encodes CASSQDLTGETQYF.

The chain links TRBV29-1 to TRBJ2-7; TRBD1 matches at 9 bases. Germline CDR1 and CDR2: SQVTM and ANQGSEA. The CDR3 is 14 amino acids. Trimming at V came to 1 base and at J to 2 bases, leaving 3 bases not matched to a gene. CDR3 nucleotides: TGCAGCGTTGAAGCCGGGACAGGGCCCTACGAGCAGTACTTC. Amino acid sequence: CSVEAGTGPYEQYF.

The chain is built from TRBV11-2 and TRBJ2-2, with TRBD1 identical over 10 bases. The CDR3 extends over 15 amino acids. The germline V gene has CDR1 SGHAT and CDR2 FQNNGV. The V segment lost 4 bases and the J segment 1 base; nucleotides outside the gene matches: 0. The CDR3 bases are TGTGCCAGCAGCTGGACAGGGGGGAACACCGGGGAGCTGTTTTTT. The encoded protein is CASSWTGGNTGELFF.

V gene TRBV7-2 combines with J gene TRBJ1-2, with no clear D. This CDR3 is 12 amino acids long. V shed 3 bases and J shed 4 bases, with 6 bases lying between them. Germline V gives CDR1 SGHTA, CDR2 FQGNSA. The CDR3 DNA reads as TGTGCCAGCAGCTTCGGCAGCTATGGCTACACCTTC. Translation: CASSFGSYGYTF.

This chain connects TRBV5-6 to TRBJ2-1, with TRBD2 identical over 8 bases. Trimming took 2 bases from V and 7 from J; bases not matched to a gene: 8. Germline V gives CDR1 SGHDT, CDR2 YYEEEE. CDR3 length: 15 amino acids. The CDR3 DNA sequence: TGTGCCAGCAGCTTAAAGCGGGAGTCGCGGAATGAGCAGTTCTTC. Translation: CASSLKRESRNEQFF. The variable domain in full, with the rest retrieved from reference TRBV5-6 and TRBJ2-1, is DAGVTQSPTHLIKTRGQQVTLRCSPKSGHDTVSWYQQALGQGPQFIFQYYEEEERQRGNFPDRFSGHQFPNYSSELNVNALLLGDSALYLCASSLKRESRNEQFFGPGTRLTVL.

This clonotype appeared a single time. This CDR3 reads CASSASRETQYF. In DNA, the CDR3 is TGTGCCAGCAGTGCCAGTCGCGAGACCCAGTACTTC. This rearrangement joins TRBV27 to TRBJ2-5; D unresolved. Germline lookup yields CDR1 MNHEY and CDR2 SMNVEV (reference sequence). Trimming cost V 5 bases and J 5 bases, with 9 bases left between them. CDR3 length: 12 residues.

The chain is built from TRBV6-2 or TRBV6-3 and TRBJ2-1; D is unclear. CDR1 is MNHEY, CDR2 SVGEGT, per germline. This CDR3 spans 13 amino acids. The V end was cut by 8 bases, the J end by 2 bases, with 10 bases between. The CDR3 protein is CASQGGAYNEQFF. The CDR3 bases are TGTGCCAGCCAAGGCGGTGCCTACAATGAGCAGTTCTTC.

This clonotype came up once. The rearrangement joins TRBV20-1 to TRBJ2-7; TRBD1 matches at 7 bases. CDR1 and CDR2 (germline): DFQATT, SNEGSKA (reference sequence). The CDR3 loop spans 13 amino acids. After removal of 4 bases from V and 3 bases from J, the junction contained 6 bases not matched to a gene. CDR3 sequence (DNA): TGCAGTGCTATTACAGGGGAGTTCTACGAGCAGTACTTC. Translating it yields CSAITGEFYEQYF.

The genes are TRBV9 and TRBJ1-4, with D uncertain. V lost 2 bases, J lost 4 bases, and 6 bases lay in between. Looked up from germline, CDR1 is SGDLS and CDR2 is YYNGEE. The CDR3 length is 13 residues. The CDR3 sequence: CASSVGLNEKLFF. The CDR3, as DNA: TGTGCCAGCAGCGTGGGCCTTAATGAAAAACTGTTTTTT.

The J gene is TRBJ2-7, the V gene TRBV30, with D possibly being TRBD1 or TRBD2 (5 bases each). Trimming left V 5 bases short and J 0 bases short, with 8 bases between. Germline V gives CDR1 GTSNPN, CDR2 SVGIG (reference sequence). This CDR3 has 12 amino acids. This CDR3 is CAWAGTSYEQYF. CDR3 in DNA: TGTGCCTGGGCCGGGACCTCCTACGAGCAGTACTTC. The whole variable domain, remainder taken from reference TRBV30 and TRBJ2-7, is SQTIHQWPATLVQPVGSPLSLECTVEGTSNPNLYWYRQAAGRGLQLLFYSVGIGQISSEVPQNLSASRPQDRQFILSSKKLLLSDSGFYLCAWAGTSYEQYFGPGTRLTVT.

J is TRBJ2-5 and V is TRBV24-1; TRBD2 aligns across 11 bases. The CDR3 consists of 17 residues. The V segment lost 5 bases and the J segment 5 bases; nucleotides outside the gene matches: 12. Germline CDR1 KGHDR, CDR2 SFDVKD. Here the CDR3 reads CATSGSRSSGRSETQYF. CDR3 bases: TGTGCCACCAGTGGAAGCAGGTCTAGCGGGAGGAGTGAGACCCAGTACTTC.

CDR3 amino acids: CSVGTGGTGELFF. CDR3 sequence (DNA): TGCAGCGTTGGAACAGGTGGTACCGGGGAGCTGTTTTTT. The rearrangement joins TRBV29-1 to TRBJ2-2, with D tentatively TRBD1 (5 bases). The V and J ends lost 4 bases and 5 bases respectively, with 11 bases between them. This CDR3 comprises 13 residues. In germline, CDR1 is SQVTM, CDR2 ANQGSEA.

The gene calls are TRBV11-2 and TRBJ2-7; 7 nucleotides agree with TRBD1. V was pared by 2 bases and J by 3 bases, with 4 bases of the junction left unmatched. Germline V lookup: CDR1 SGHAT, CDR2 FQNNGV. The CDR3 is made up of 14 amino acids. DNA for the CDR3: TGTGCCAGCAGCTTACTGGGACAGAGCTACGAGCAGTACTTC. Its translation is CASSLLGQSYEQYF.

The V and J genes are TRBV7-2 and TRBJ2-4; 10 bases line up with TRBD2. V shed 1 base and J 8 bases; nucleotides not matched to a gene: 8. The CDR3 runs to 16 residues. Germline CDR1 SGHTA, CDR2 FQGNSA. The CDR3 bases are TGTGCCAGCAGCTTAGGGGCTAGCGGGAGTGGGTACATTCAGTACTTC. This sequence encodes CASSLGASGSGYIQYF.

This chain connects TRBV27 to TRBJ1-2; TRBD1 matches at 9 bases. Looked up from germline, CDR1 is MNHEY and CDR2 is SMNVEV (reference sequence). The trim removed 6 bases at V and 4 bases at J, leaving 9 bases unmatched. The CDR3 is 15 residues long. This CDR3 is CASRSGTGPLYGYTF. CDR3 DNA: TGTGCCAGCAGGTCCGGGACAGGGCCCCTCTATGGCTACACCTTC.

The J gene is TRBJ1-5, the V gene TRBV4-1; D gene uncertain. The CDR3 runs 13 residues. Looked up from germline, CDR1 is MGHRA and CDR2 is YSYEKL. V lost 5 bases and J 6 bases, leaving 11 bases between the germline ends. Written as DNA, the CDR3 is TGCGCCAGCAGCGGGTCCGTGGGTCAGCCCCAGCATTTT. This translates into CASSGSVGQPQHF.

This clonotype occurred once. The V gene is TRBV3-1, the J gene TRBJ2-1; D gene uncertain. Germline lookup yields CDR1 LGHDT and CDR2 YNNKEL (reference sequence). Trimming left V 1 base short and J 7 bases short, with 11 bases between. CDR3 length equals 14 residues. The CDR3 protein is CASSQAFLGNEQFF. As DNA, the CDR3 is TGTGCCAGCAGCCAAGCCTTTCTTGGAAATGAGCAGTTCTTC.

This clonotype was seen just once. The V call is TRBV7-9, the J call TRBJ2-7; 8 bases map to TRBD1. CDR1 is SEHNR and CDR2 is FQNEAQ in the germline V gene (reference sequence). After removal of 4 bases from V and 7 bases from J, the junction contained 3 bases not matched to a gene. The length of the CDR3 is 12 residues. In DNA form, the CDR3 reads TGTGCCAGCAGCTCGGACAGGGAAGAGCAGTACTTC. Residues: CASSSDREEQYF.

CDR3 residues: CASSRPGTLEAFF. The CDR3 DNA reads as TGTGCCAGCAGCCGCCCCGGGACACTCGAAGCTTTCTTT. This chain connects TRBV27 to TRBJ1-1; the D gene is possibly TRBD1 (6 bases). The V gene's germline CDR1 is MNHEY and CDR2 SMNVEV (reference sequence). The CDR3 extends over 13 amino acids. With 6 bases removed from V and 8 bases from J, the gap between germline ends came to 16 bases.

The genes are TRBV30 and TRBJ2-7; D perhaps matches TRBD1 (5 bases). The CDR3 spans 11 residues. Germline V lookup: CDR1 GTSNPN, CDR2 SVGIG (reference sequence). V was cut by 5 bases and J by 3 bases, with 8 bases left in between. The CDR3 DNA sequence: TGTGCCTGGGGCGACAGCTACGAGCAGTACTTC. Translation: CAWGDSYEQYF.

The chain recombines TRBV20-1 with TRBJ1-2; the D gene is possibly TRBD1 (6 bases). With 0 bases removed from V and 0 bases from J, the gap between germline ends came to 11 bases. The CDR3 covers 15 residues. Germline values: CDR1 DFQATT, CDR2 SNEGSKA (reference sequence). The CDR3 nucleotides read TGCAGTGCTAGAGATAGGGGGGGAACTAACTATGGCTACACCTTC. Its translation: CSARDRGGTNYGYTF.